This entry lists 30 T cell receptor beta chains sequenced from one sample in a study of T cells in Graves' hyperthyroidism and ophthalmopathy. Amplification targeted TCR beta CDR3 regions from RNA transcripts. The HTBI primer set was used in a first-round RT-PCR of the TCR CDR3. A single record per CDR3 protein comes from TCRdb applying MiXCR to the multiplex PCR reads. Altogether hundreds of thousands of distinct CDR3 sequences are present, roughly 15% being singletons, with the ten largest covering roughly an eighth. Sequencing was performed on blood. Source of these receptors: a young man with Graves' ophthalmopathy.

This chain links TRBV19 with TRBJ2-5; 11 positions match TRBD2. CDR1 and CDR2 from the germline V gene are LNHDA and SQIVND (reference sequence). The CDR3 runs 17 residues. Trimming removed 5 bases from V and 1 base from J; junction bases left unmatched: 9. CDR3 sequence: CASSSSSGLAAQETQYF. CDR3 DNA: TGTGCCAGTAGTTCGTCATCGGGACTAGCGGCCCAAGAGACCCAGTACTTC.

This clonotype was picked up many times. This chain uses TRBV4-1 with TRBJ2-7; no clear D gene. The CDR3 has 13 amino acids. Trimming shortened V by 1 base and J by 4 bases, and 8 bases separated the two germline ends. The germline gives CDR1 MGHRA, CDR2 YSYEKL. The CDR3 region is CASSQVPPYEQYF. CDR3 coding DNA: TGCGCCAGCAGCCAAGTCCCTCCGTACGAGCAGTACTTC.

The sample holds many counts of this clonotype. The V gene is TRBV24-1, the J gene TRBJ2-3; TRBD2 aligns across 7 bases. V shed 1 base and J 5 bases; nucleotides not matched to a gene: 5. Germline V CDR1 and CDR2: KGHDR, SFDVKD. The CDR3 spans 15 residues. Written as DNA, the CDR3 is TGTGCCACCAGTGATTTAGGCCTAGCGGTAGATACGCAGTATTTT. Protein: CATSDLGLAVDTQYF.

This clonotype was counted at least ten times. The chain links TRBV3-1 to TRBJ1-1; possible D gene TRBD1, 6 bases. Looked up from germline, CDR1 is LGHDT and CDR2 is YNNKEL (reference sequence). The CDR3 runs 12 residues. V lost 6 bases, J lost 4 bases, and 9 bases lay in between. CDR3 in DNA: TGTGCCAGCAGGCAGGGGAGCACTGAAGCTTTCTTT. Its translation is CASRQGSTEAFF.

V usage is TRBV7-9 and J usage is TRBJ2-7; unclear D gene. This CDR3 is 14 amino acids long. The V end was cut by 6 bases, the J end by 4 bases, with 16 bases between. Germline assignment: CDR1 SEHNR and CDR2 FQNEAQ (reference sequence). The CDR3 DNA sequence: TGTGCCAGCAGTGCGGTGGGCTGGGGTTACGAGCAGTACTTC. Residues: CASSAVGWGYEQYF.

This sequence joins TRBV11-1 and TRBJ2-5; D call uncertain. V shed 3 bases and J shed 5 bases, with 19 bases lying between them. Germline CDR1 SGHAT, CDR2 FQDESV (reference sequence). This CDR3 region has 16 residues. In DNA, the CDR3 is TGTGCCAGCAGCTTGTTAGGTGCCACCAGCGACGAGACCCAGTACTTC. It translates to CASSLLGATSDETQYF.

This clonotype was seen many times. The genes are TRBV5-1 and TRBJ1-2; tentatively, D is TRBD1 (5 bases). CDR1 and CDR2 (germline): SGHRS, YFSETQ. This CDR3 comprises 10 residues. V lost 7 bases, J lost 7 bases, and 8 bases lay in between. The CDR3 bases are TGCGCCAGCCCCAGGGTTGGCTACACCTTC. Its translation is CASPRVGYTF.

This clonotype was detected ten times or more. In nucleotides, the CDR3 is TGCAGTGCTCCACGGACTAGCGGGACATACAATGAGCAGTTCTTC. Translation gives CSAPRTSGTYNEQFF. The chain links TRBV20-1 to TRBJ2-1; 12 nucleotides align to TRBD2. With 5 bases clipped from V and 4 bases from J, the junction kept 6 bases outside the gene matches. The CDR3 runs 15 residues. Germline loops: CDR1 DFQATT, CDR2 SNEGSKA (reference sequence).

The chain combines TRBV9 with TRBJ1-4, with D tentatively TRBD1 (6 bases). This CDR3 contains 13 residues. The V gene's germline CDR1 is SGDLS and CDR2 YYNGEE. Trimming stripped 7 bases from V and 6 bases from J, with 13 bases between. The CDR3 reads CASARGSDEKLFF. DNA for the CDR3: TGTGCCAGCGCCAGGGGTTCCGATGAAAAACTGTTTTTT.

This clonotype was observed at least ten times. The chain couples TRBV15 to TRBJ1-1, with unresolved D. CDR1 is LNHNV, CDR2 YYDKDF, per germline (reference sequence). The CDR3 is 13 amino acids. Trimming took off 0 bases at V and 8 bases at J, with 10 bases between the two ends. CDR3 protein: CATSRDEGSEAFF. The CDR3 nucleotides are TGTGCCACCAGCAGAGATGAGGGTTCCGAAGCTTTCTTT.

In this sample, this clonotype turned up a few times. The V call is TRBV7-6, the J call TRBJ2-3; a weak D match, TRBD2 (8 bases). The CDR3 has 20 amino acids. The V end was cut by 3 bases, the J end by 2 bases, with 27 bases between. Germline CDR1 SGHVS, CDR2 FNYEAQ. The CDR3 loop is CASSFRSGGGTEALTDTQYF. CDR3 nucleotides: TGTGCCAGCAGCTTTCGGTCGGGGGGGGGGACAGAAGCCCTCACAGATACGCAGTATTTT.

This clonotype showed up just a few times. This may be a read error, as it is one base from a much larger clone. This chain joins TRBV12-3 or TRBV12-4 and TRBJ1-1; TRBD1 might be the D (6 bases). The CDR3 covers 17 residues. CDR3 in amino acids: CASSWGWTVIMNAEAFF. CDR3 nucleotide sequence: TGTGCCAGCAGTTGGGGATGGACAGTAATCATGAACGCTGAAGCTTTCTTT.

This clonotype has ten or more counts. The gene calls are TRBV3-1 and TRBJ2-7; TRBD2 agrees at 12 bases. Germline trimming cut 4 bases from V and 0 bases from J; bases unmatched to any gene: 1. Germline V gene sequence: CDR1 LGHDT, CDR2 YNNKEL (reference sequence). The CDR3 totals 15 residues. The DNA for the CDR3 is TGTGCCAGCAGCCGGACTAGCGGGGACTCCTACGAGCAGTACTTC. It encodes CASSRTSGDSYEQYF.

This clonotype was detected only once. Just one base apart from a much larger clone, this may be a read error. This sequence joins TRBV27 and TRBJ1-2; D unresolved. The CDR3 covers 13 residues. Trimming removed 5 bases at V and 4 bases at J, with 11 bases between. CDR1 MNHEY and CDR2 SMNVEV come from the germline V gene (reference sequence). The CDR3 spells CASSPSHFYGYTF. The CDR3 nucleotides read TGTGCCAGCAGTCCCAGCCACTTCTATGGCTACACCTTC.

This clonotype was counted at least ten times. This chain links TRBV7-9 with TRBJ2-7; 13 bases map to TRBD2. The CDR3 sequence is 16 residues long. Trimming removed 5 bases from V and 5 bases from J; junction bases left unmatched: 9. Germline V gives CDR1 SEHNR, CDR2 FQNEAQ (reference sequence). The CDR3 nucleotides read TGTGCCAGCAGCGAAGGACTAGCGGGGGATCTCGACGAGCAGTACTTC. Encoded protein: CASSEGLAGDLDEQYF.

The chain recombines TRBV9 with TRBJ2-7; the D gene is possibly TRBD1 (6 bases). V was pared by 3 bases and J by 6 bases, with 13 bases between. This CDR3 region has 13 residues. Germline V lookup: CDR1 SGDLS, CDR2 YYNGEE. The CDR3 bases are TGTGCCAGCAGCGGCCCTCTAGGGGGCGAGCAGTACTTC. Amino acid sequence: CASSGPLGGEQYF.

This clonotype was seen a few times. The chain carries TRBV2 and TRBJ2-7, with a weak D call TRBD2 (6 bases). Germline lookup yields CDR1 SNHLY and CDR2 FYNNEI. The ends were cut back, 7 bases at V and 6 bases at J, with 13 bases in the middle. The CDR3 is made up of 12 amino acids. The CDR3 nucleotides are TGTGCCAGCATCCTGGGGGGTTTCGAGCAGTACTTC. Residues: CASILGGFEQYF.

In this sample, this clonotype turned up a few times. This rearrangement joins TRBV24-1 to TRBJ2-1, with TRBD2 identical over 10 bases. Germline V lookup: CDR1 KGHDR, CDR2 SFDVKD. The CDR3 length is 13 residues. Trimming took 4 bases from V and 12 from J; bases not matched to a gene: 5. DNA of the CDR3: TGTGCCACCAGTGAAGGACTAGCGGATGGGCAGTTCTTC. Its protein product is CATSEGLADGQFF.

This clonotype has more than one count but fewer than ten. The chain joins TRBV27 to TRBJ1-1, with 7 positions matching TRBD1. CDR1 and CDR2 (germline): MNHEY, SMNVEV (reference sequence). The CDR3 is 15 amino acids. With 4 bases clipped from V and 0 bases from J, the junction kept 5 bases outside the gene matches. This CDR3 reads CASSYDRVMNTEAFF. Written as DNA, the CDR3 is TGTGCCAGCAGTTATGACAGGGTGATGAACACTGAAGCTTTCTTT.

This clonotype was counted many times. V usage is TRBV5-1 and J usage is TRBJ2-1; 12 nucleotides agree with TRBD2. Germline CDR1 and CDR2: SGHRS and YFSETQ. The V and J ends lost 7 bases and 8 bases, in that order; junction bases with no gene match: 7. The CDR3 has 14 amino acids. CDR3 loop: CASLLAGGPDEQFF. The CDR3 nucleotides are TGCGCCAGCCTCCTAGCGGGAGGGCCCGATGAGCAGTTCTTC.

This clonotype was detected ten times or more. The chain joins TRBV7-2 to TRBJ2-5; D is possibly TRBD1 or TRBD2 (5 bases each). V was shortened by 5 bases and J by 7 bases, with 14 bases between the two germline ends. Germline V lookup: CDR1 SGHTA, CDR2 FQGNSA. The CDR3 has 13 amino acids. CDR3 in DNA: TGTGCCAGCAGCGGGGACCCCTCAGGGACCCAGTACTTC. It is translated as CASSGDPSGTQYF.

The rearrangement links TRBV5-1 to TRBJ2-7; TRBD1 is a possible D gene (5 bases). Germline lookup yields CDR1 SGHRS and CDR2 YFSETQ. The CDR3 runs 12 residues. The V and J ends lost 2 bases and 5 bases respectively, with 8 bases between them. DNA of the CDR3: TGCGCCAGCAGCTTTAGGGGCAACGAGCAGTACTTC. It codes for CASSFRGNEQYF.

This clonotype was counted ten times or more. Here the CDR3 reads CASGLAGVDEQFF. The CDR3 bases are TGTGCCAGCGGACTAGCGGGAGTAGATGAGCAGTTCTTC. The rearrangement uses TRBV27 and TRBJ2-1; 13 nucleotides agree with TRBD2. J was trimmed by 8 bases and V by 8 bases; bases with no gene match: 3. CDR1 and CDR2 from the germline V gene are MNHEY and SMNVEV (reference sequence). The CDR3 is made up of 13 amino acids.

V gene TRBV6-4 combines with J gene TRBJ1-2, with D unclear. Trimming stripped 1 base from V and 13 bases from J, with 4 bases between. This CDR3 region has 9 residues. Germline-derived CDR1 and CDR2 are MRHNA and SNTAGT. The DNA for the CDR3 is TGTGCCAGCAGTGACTGGGGCACCTTC. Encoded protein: CASSDWGTF.

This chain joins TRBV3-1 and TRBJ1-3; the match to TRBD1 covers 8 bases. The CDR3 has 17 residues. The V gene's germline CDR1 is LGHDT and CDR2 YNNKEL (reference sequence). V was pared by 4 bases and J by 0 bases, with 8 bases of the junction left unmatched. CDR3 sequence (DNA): TGTGCCAGCAGCCGTCCCGGGACAGGTTACTCTGGAAACACCATATATTTT. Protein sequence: CASSRPGTGYSGNTIYF.

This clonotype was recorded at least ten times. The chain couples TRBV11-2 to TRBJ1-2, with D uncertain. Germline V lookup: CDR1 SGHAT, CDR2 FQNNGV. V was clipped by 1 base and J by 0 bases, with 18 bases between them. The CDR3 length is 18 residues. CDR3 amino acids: CASSLVLQHEGPNYGYTF. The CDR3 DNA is TGTGCCAGCAGCTTAGTCCTGCAACACGAAGGGCCTAACTATGGCTACACCTTC.

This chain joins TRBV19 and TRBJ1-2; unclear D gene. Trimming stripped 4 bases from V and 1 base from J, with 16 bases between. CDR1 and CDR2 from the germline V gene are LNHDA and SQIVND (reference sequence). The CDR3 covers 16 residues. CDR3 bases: TGTGCCAGTAGTAATTATGGCCGCGGCAGTAACTATGGCTACACCTTC. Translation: CASSNYGRGSNYGYTF.

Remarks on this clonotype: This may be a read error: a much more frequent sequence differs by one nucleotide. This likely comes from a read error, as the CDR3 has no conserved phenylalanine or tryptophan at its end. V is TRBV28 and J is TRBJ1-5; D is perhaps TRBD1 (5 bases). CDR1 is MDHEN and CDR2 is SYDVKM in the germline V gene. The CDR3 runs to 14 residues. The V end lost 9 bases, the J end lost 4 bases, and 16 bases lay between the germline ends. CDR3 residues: CASASGGQNQPQHL. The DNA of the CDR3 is TGTGCCAGTGCGTCTGGGGGTCAAAATCAGCCCCAGCATCTT.

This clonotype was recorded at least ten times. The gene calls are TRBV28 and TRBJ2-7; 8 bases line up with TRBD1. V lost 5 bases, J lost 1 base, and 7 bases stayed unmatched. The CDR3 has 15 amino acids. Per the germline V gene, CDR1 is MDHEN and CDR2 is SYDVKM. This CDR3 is CASSPSGTGSYEQYF. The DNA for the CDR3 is TGTGCCAGCAGTCCCTCAGGGACAGGTTCCTACGAGCAGTACTTC.

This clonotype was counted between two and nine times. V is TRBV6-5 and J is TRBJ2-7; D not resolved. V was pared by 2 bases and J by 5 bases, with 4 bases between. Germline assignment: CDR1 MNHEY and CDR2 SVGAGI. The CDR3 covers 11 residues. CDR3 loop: CASSYGDEQYF. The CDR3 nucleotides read TGTGCCAGCAGTTACGGGGACGAGCAGTACTTC.